The 3 T cell receptor beta chains reported below all come from one sample, sequenced in a study of cytomegalovirus exposure and HLA in healthy donors. Primers: 60 Vbeta forward and 13 Jbeta reverse. Libraries were prepared by immunoSEQ multiplex PCR; TCRdb keeps only in-frame clonotypes and omits some of them. The data contain roughly 93,000 clones, more than 75% of them singletons. The sequenced sample consisted of PBMCs. The receptors were sampled from a human donor in good health.

This clone was seen just once. The rearrangement links TRBV29-1 to TRBJ1-2; D gene uncertain. Germline CDR1 reads SQVTM; CDR2 reads ANQGSEA. Between the trimmed V and J ends, which lost 2 bases and 3 bases, there was a span of 4 bases. The CDR3 extends over 11 amino acids. The CDR3 loop is CSVEIDYGYTF. The CDR3 bases are TGCAGCGTTGAAATCGACTATGGCTACACCTTC.

The chain recombines TRBV19 with TRBJ1-2, with 8 nucleotides matching TRBD1. The CDR3 is made up of 14 amino acids. The ends lost 5 bases at V and 5 bases at J; junction bases unmatched: 7. Germline CDR1 reads LNHDA; CDR2 reads SQIVND (reference sequence). The CDR3 coding sequence is TGTGCCAGTAGTCAGGGGGCGGTTAAGTATGGCTACACCTTC. Translated, it gives CASSQGAVKYGYTF.

This chain joins TRBV5-1 and TRBJ2-3, with D possibly TRBD1 on 5 matching bases. Germline CDR1 and CDR2: SGHRS and YFSETQ. The CDR3 sequence is 15 residues long. The V end was cut by 2 bases, the J end by 1 base, with 11 bases between. Here the CDR3 reads CASSFIGVGTDTQYF. The CDR3 bases are TGCGCCAGCAGCTTCATAGGGGTGGGCACAGATACGCAGTATTTT. The full variable domain, completed using reference TRBV5-1 and TRBJ2-3, is KAGVTQTPRYLIKTRGQQVTLSCSPISGHRSVSWYQQTPGQGLQFLFEYFSETQRNKGNFPGRFSGRQFSNSRSEMNVSTLELGDSALYLCASSFIGVGTDTQYFGPGTRLTVL.